This TCR beta chain was sequenced during a study of cytotoxic CD8 clonotypes in ibrutinib-treated CLL. Whole-study context: Patients attained around 25 partial and 2 complete responses; at median around 63 months, about 14 remained remitted while approximately twelve progressed. Timing of response sample collection was a median roughly twelve months after treatment start, with a range of 6 to 36. Sample averages reached hundreds of thousands of productive templates and approximately 93,000 productive rearrangements.

Investigators sought sequencing depths of between 1 in 200,000 and 1 in 1 million T cells. Libraries were prepared by immunoSEQ multiplex PCR; TCRdb keeps only in-frame clonotypes and omits some of them. The repertoire holds just over 200,000 clones, with more than 75% as singletons. From germline, CDR1 is KGHSH and CDR2 LQKENI. The CDR3 is 14 amino acids. The ends were cut back, 3 bases at V and 1 base at J, with 9 bases in the middle. The sequence was collected from a human donor with chronic lymphocytic leukemia. The material was PBMCs, obtained after 12 months of ibrutinib treatment. The V gene is TRBV18, the J gene TRBJ1-1; unclear D gene. CDR3 loop: CASSPSRENTEAFF. The DNA of the CDR3 is TGTGCCAGCTCACCTAGCAGAGAGAACACTGAAGCTTTCTTT.